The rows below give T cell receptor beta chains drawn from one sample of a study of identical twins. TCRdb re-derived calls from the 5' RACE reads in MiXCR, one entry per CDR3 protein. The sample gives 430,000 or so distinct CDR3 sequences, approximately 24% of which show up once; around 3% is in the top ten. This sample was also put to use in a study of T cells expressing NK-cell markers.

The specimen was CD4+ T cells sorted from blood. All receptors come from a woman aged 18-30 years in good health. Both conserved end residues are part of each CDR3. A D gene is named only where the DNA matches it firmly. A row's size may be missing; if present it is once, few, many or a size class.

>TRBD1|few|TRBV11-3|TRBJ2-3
CASSLDRGNTDTQYF
TGTGCCAGCAGCTTAGACAGGGGGAACACAGATACGCAGTATTTT
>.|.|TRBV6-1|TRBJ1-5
CASRQAIRQPQHF
TGTGCCAGCAGGCAGGCGATTCGACAGCCCCAGCATTTT
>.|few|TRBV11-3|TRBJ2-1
CASSPRGRANEQFF
TGTGCCAGCAGTCCGAGGGGTCGAGCGAATGAGCAGTTCTTC
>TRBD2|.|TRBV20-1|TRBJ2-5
CSARDPSGSMKTQYF
TGCAGTGCTAGAGATCCTAGCGGGAGTATGAAGACCCAGTACTTC
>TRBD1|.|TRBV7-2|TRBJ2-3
CASTGQGAGDTQYF
TGTGCCAGCACGGGACAGGGGGCGGGAGATACGCAGTATTTT
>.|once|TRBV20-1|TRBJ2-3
CSASRPVWSTDTQYF
TGCAGTGCTAGCCGCCCGGTTTGGAGCACAGATACGCAGTATTTT
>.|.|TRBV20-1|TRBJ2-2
CSAGTLLGGELFF
TGCAGTGCCGGGACGCTCCTTGGCGGGGAGCTGTTTTTT
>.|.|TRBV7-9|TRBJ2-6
CASSPHRAGANVLTF
TGTGCCAGCAGCCCCCACAGGGCTGGGGCCAACGTCCTGACTTTC
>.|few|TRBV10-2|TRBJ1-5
CASSDPGIRNQPQHF
TGCGCCAGCAGTGATCCGGGGATACGCAATCAGCCCCAGCATTTT
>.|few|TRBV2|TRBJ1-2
CASLQGTIGGYTF
TGTGCCAGCCTACAGGGAACGATAGGCGGCTACACCTTC
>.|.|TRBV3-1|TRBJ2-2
CASSPRLGITGELFF
TGTGCCAGCAGCCCCCGACTAGGAATCACCGGGGAGCTGTTTTTT
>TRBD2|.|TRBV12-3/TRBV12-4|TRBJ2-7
CASSLSARSLAGTYEQYF
TGTGCCAGCAGTTTATCCGCCCGGTCCCTAGCGGGCACCTACGAGCAGTACTTC
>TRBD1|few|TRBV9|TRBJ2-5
CASSAAGGELETQYF
TGTGCCAGCAGCGCTGCAGGGGGCGAGTTAGAGACCCAGTACTTC
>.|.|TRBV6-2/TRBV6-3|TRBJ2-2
CAAELGAGELFF
TGTGCCGCGGAATTGGGCGCCGGGGAGCTGTTTTTT